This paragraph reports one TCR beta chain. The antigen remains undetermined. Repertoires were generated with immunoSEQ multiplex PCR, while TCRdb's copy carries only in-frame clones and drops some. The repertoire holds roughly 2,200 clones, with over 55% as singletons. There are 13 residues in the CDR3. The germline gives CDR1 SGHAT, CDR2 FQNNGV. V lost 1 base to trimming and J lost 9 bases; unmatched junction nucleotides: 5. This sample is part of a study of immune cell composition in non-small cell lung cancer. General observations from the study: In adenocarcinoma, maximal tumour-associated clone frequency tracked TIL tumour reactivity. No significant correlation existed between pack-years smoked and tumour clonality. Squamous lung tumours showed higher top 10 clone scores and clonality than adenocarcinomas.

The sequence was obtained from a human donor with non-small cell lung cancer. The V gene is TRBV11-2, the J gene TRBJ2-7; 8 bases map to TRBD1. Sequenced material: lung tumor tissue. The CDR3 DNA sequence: TGTGCCAGCAGCTTAGCCGGACAGGGCGGGCAGTACTTC. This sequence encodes CASSLAGQGGQYF.